Listed below are T cell receptor beta chains from one sample, sequenced in a study of cytomegalovirus exposure and HLA in healthy donors. Sequencing used immunoSEQ multiplex PCR; TCRdb keeps in-frame clones, though not all of them. The data show 140,000 to 150,000 clones, roughly 80% seen once. Sequencing used PBMCs. These receptors were obtained from a man aged 35 to 55 in good health and CMV-seropositive. Both conserved end residues are part of each CDR3. Each record gives: J gene, V gene, D gene, clone size, CDR3 protein, CDR3 DNA. The D gene is left open where the match is weak. Size tells how often a clone was seen (once, few, many) or the class of an expanded clone, and some rows leave it out.

>TRBJ1-2|TRBV7-2|-|-
CASSGGREGVYGYTF
TGTGCCAGCAGCGGAGGGAGGGAGGGAGTCTATGGCTACACCTTC
>TRBJ2-7|TRBV28|TRBD1|-
CASSFGWTGALKGQYF
TGTGCCAGCAGTTTTGGGTGGACAGGGGCCCTAAAAGGGCAGTACTTC
>TRBJ1-1|TRBV5-6|-|-
CASSYQPGQNTEAFF
TGTGCCAGCAGCTACCAACCGGGACAGAACACTGAAGCTTTCTTT
>TRBJ2-7|TRBV2|TRBD1|-
CASSAPGQGRYEQYF
TGTGCCAGCAGTGCCCCTGGACAGGGTCGGTACGAGCAGTACTTC
>TRBJ1-1|TRBV19|-|once
CASSISRVGTEAFF
TGTGCCAGTAGTATCTCCAGGGTTGGGACTGAAGCTTTCTTT
>TRBJ1-1|TRBV1|-|-
CTSSQPLGRGQVGTEAFF
TGCACCAGCAGCCAACCTCTAGGACGGGGACAGGTGGGAACTGAAGCTTTCTTT
>TRBJ1-4|TRBV6-1|-|-
CASSPKGANEKLFF
TGTGCCAGCAGCCCCAAGGGAGCAAATGAAAAACTGTTTTTT
>TRBJ1-1|TRBV7-8|-|-
CASSSLRSRRVNTEAFF
TGTGCCAGCAGCTCCTTGCGAAGCCGACGGGTGAACACTGAAGCTTTCTTT
>TRBJ2-5|TRBV6-1|TRBD2|-
CASSVEREGTQYF
TGTGCCAGCAGTGTGGAACGGGAGGGGACCCAGTACTTC
>TRBJ2-7|TRBV27|-|-
CASSSGSYEQYF
TGTGCCAGCAGTTCGGGCTCCTACGAGCAGTACTTC
>TRBJ2-1|TRBV5-4|TRBD2|-
CASSLVLAGVSDEQFF
TGTGCCAGCAGCTTGGTTCTCGCGGGAGTGAGCGATGAGCAGTTCTTC
>TRBJ2-7|TRBV11-2|-|-
CASSLALRAHEQYF
TGTGCCAGCAGCTTAGCCCTCAGGGCCCACGAGCAGTACTTC
>TRBJ2-1|TRBV4-2|TRBD2|-
CASSQKAGGATEQFF
TGTGCCAGCAGCCAAAAGGCGGGAGGGGCCACTGAGCAGTTCTTC
>TRBJ2-6|TRBV5-5|-|-
CASSFQGRGANVLTF
TGTGCCAGCAGCTTTCAGGGGCGTGGGGCCAACGTCCTGACTTTC
>TRBJ2-1|TRBV30|-|-
CAWSETQGNNEQFF
TGTGCCTGGAGTGAGACACAGGGTAACAATGAGCAGTTCTTC
>TRBJ2-7|TRBV15|-|-
CATSREAGEQYF
TGTGCCACCAGCAGAGAAGCAGGCGAGCAGTACTTC
>TRBJ2-7|TRBV5-1|TRBD2|-
CASSGTSGRNEQYF
TGCGCCAGCAGCGGAACTAGCGGGAGAAACGAGCAGTACTTC
>TRBJ2-2|TRBV9|-|few
CASSVSSGWNTGELFF
TGTGCCAGCAGCGTATCCTCAGGATGGAACACCGGGGAGCTGTTTTTT
>TRBJ2-3|TRBV7-9|-|-
CASSPDSDTQYF
TGTGCCAGCAGCCCAGATTCGGATACGCAGTATTTT
>TRBJ2-2|TRBV28|TRBD1|few
CASSLPTGANTGELFF
TGTGCCAGCAGTTTGCCGACAGGGGCGAACACCGGGGAGCTGTTTTTT
>TRBJ2-2|TRBV11-2|-|-
CASSSPLYTGELFF
TGTGCCAGCAGCTCCCCCCTATACACCGGGGAGCTGTTTTTT